This passage covers 8 T cell receptor beta chains from one sample sequenced in a study of blood T cell repertoires in COVID-19. The table came from immunoSEQ multiplex PCR; TCRdb's copy has only in-frame clones and leaves some out. The profile shows about 64,000 clones, roughly 85% of them singletons. Material for sequencing was peripheral blood. These receptors originate from a man aged 35-49 years with acute or convalescent COVID-19.

The chain has TRBV7-8 and TRBJ2-3, with TRBD2 matching over 8 bases. The CDR3 extends over 16 amino acids. Germline values: CDR1 SGHVS, CDR2 FQNEAQ. J gave up 2 bases and V 1 base, and 5 bases lay outside the gene matches. CDR3 region: CASSLVSGGATDTQYF. The CDR3 region has the DNA TGTGCCAGCAGCTTAGTTTCCGGGGGGGCCACAGATACGCAGTATTTT.

CDR3 sequence (DNA): TGCAGCGTTGCAGTCAGGGTCGACGGTGGCTACACCTTC. Amino acid sequence: CSVAVRVDGGYTF. The rearrangement uses TRBV29-1 and TRBJ1-2; D may be TRBD1 (5 bases). The CDR3 has 13 residues. V lost 4 bases and J 7 bases, leaving 16 bases between the germline ends. Per germline, CDR1 SQVTM and CDR2 ANQGSEA.

The chain links TRBV21-1 to TRBJ2-7; whether TRBD1, the table's D call, matches the DNA was not checked. TRBV21-1 is a documented pseudogene. This CDR3 is 12 amino acids long. The CDR3 DNA follows: TGTGCCAGCAGCAAAACCAGGGATTGGCAGTACTTC. Protein product: CASSKTRDWQYF.

This chain uses TRBV24-1 with TRBJ1-5, with D perhaps matching TRBD1 (6 bases). Per the germline V gene, CDR1 is KGHDR and CDR2 is SFDVKD. The V and J ends lost 3 bases and 5 bases respectively, with 13 bases between them. The CDR3 sequence is 15 residues long. The CDR3 nucleotides read TGTGCCACCAGTGATGGGTCCAGGGGCCATCAGCCCCAGCATTTT. Protein product: CATSDGSRGHQPQHF.

The V gene is TRBV5-6, the J gene TRBJ2-5, with 9 nucleotides matching TRBD1. Germline assignment: CDR1 SGHDT and CDR2 YYEEEE. The V segment lost 4 bases and the J segment 5 bases; nucleotides outside the gene matches: 15. The CDR3 loop spans 17 amino acids. CDR3 sequence reads: CASSRRLGTGRGETQYF. CDR3 nucleotide sequence: TGTGCCAGCAGCCGCCGCCTTGGGACAGGGCGAGGGGAGACCCAGTACTTC. Together with reference TRBV5-6 and TRBJ2-5, the CDR3 gives the full variable domain: DAGVTQSPTHLIKTRGQQVTLRCSPKSGHDTVSWYQQALGQGPQFIFQYYEEEERQRGNFPDRFSGHQFPNYSSELNVNALLLGDSALYLCASSRRLGTGRGETQYFGPGTRLLVL.

The chain couples TRBV29-1 to TRBJ2-5, with 9 nucleotides matching TRBD2. The CDR3 has 16 residues. The V gene end was trimmed by 6 bases and the J gene end by 4 bases; junction bases not matched to a gene: 15. Germline V lookup: CDR1 SQVTM, CDR2 ANQGSEA. CDR3 nucleotide sequence: TGCAGCGTCATAAACGGACCGACTAGCGGAGGAGAGACCCAGTACTTC. As protein: CSVINGPTSGGETQYF.

The V and J genes are TRBV11-3 and TRBJ1-3, with D unresolved. This CDR3 spans 17 amino acids. Looked up from germline, CDR1 is SGHNT and CDR2 is YENEEA. Trimming cost V 4 bases and J 2 bases, with 18 bases left between them. The CDR3 nucleotides are TGTGCCAGCAGCTCACAAGTCCCCCGCTGGCCTGGAAACACCATATATTTT. Translating it yields CASSSQVPRWPGNTIYF.

The gene calls are TRBV29-1 and TRBJ2-1; 7 bases align to TRBD2. Germline V gene sequence: CDR1 SQVTM, CDR2 ANQGSEA. The CDR3 extends over 18 amino acids. V lost 4 bases to trimming and J lost 16 bases; unmatched junction nucleotides: 31. CDR3 coding DNA: TGCAGCGTTGTCAAACTAGCGCAGCCGTCCCCCACAGCCGTCTCACGTTTCTTC. Translating it yields CSVVKLAQPSPTAVSRFF.